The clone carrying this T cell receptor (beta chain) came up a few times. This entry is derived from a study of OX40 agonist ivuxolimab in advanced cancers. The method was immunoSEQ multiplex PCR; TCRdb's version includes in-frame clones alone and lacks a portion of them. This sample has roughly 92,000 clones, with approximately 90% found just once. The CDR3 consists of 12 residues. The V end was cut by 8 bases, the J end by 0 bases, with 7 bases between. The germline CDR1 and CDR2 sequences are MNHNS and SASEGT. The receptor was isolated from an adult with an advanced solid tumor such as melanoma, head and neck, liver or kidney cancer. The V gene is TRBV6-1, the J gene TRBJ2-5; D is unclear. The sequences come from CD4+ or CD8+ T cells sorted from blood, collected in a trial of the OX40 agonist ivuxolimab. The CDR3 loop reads CASAKDQETQYF. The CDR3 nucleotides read TGTGCCAGCGCGAAGGACCAAGAGACCCAGTACTTC.